This T cell receptor beta chain derives from a study of blood T cell repertoires in COVID-19 (dated by TCRdb to about 2020). Describing the broader study: Samples covering the acute and convalescent phases of COVID-19 were provided by collaborators in the United States, Italy and Spain. The material from the prospective study consisted of cDNA or gDNA derived from T cells, B-cell-depleted T cells, or PBMCs. The dataset comprised deeply sampled blood TCRbeta repertoires from subjects exposed to, actively infected with, or recovered from COVID-19. The repertoires were released in a freely available public database intended as a resource for research on the immune response to SARS-CoV-2. Samples were obtained from the ongoing ImmuneRACE study (first 160 participants) and from over a thousand subjects provided by 6 global collaborators. Sample metadata almost always included a de-identified subject ID, COVID-19 status, age in years and sex. HLA class I and class II types, where available, came from metadata supplied by the sample provider rather than from assay-based typing.

Enrolling through a virtual design, the prospective study's participants ranged in age from roughly 18 to 100 years and lived across around 25 United States geographic areas. In the prospective study, participants were assigned to cohorts based on the clinical history participants reported in a screening survey and a study questionnaire. Recovered participants in ImmuneRACE Cohort 3 were defined by two consecutive negative NP/OP PCR tests, clearance by a healthcare professional, or resolution of symptoms. In the prospective study, mobile phlebotomists collected whole blood, serum and a nasopharyngeal or oropharyngeal swab from each participant. Prospective study participants could optionally give additional blood draws and questionnaires over a 2-month period. Before DNA extraction, blood samples from the prospective study were shipped at room temperature or frozen. The immunoSEQ Assay, a bias-controlled multiplex PCR, was used to amplify TCRbeta CDR3 regions from genomic DNA. The authors' pipeline ran thus. The number of nucleated cells in each sample was estimated from the amplification of reference gene primers within the assay. To quantify the absolute abundance of each unique TCRbeta CDR3 rearrangement, sequence reads were collapsed and filtered. For each sample, productive Simpson clonality was calculated by taking the square root of Simpson's diversity index across productive rearrangements. Entries here come from immuneACCESS through TCRdb and include only in-frame sequences with V and J called. Some clones fail to appear in such tables; in the studies checked, an unresolved V gene covers under half of the shortfall, and the cause of the remainder is unknown. That table furnishes V, J and clone size, whereas the DNA furnished D and trimming. This sample comprises hundreds of thousands of clones, just under 90% of them detected only once. Roughly 9.4% of the sample belongs to the ten largest clones.

As for this clone: Its antigen is unknown. Per-base quality was not reported, and no clone a single base away is much larger than it.

What the work shows at the level of the full study, not this receptor alone: How much clinical and demographic metadata was included differed by source and by participant, and the metadata was provided uncurated.

Including the terminal cysteine and phenylalanine, the CDR3 comprises 13 residues. CDR3 DNA is the only sequence kept; it has 39 bases, read in frame from the first base. Reading the germline V gene gives CDR1 SGHTA and CDR2 FQGNSA. Trimming costs V 10 bases and J 1 base, and their ends lie 11 bases apart. The sequence came from a woman between 45 and 60 years old who had recovered from COVID-19. The chain is assembled from TRBV7-2 and TRBJ2-1, with no confidently assigned D gene. Sequencing input: PBMCs or T cells enriched from blood (not recorded which). In nucleotides, the sequence is TGTGCCACCACTCTAGTTTCCTACAATGAGCAGTTCTTC. Translated, this gives CATTLVSYNEQFF.